This TCR beta chain was sequenced during a study of CD4+ T cells in melanoma. General observations from the study: Diverse differentiation states were reported for melanoma neoantigen-specific CD4+ T cells. A reported correlation linked neoantigen-specific CD4+ T cells to CD8+, macrophage and B cell function.

In germline, CDR1 is MNHNS, CDR2 SASEGT. The CDR3 consists of 12 residues. Trimming pared 2 bases from V and 3 bases from J, leaving 5 bases between. A note on this clone: Its specificity is not known.

Measured with immunoSEQ multiplex PCR; TCRdb has only the in-frame clones, and not every one. There are 90,000 to 130,000 clones in the sample; over 80% occur only once, and roughly 3.3% lies in the top ten. The specimen sequenced was peripheral blood. J is TRBJ2-7 and V is TRBV6-1; no definite D call. This TCR came from a human donor with melanoma. In DNA form, the CDR3 reads TGTGCCAGCAGTGAATTAATCTACGAGCAGTACTTC. This translates into CASSELIYEQYF.